These 8 T cell receptor beta chains share one sample of origin, sequenced in a study of blood T cell repertoires in COVID-19. The method was immunoSEQ multiplex PCR; TCRdb's version includes in-frame clones alone and lacks a portion of them. The table records a few hundred thousand clones, around nine tenths of them present only once. Sequences were obtained from peripheral blood. All receptors derive from a woman aged 30 to 39 with COVID-19, enrolled during active disease.

The chain is built from TRBV19 and TRBJ2-7; possible D gene TRBD2, 6 bases. Germline V gene sequence: CDR1 LNHDA, CDR2 SQIVND (reference sequence). CDR3 size: 13 residues. V was trimmed by 6 bases and J by 5 bases, leaving 14 bases between them. CDR3 DNA sequence: TGTGCCAGTAGCTACGGGACGGGGGACGAGCAGTACTTC. It yields the protein CASSYGTGDEQYF.

The rearrangement uses TRBV12-5 and TRBJ2-7, with D possibly TRBD1 on 6 matching bases. Germline V gene lookup returns CDR1 LGHNT and CDR2 FRNRAP. The CDR3 is 12 amino acids. V was cut by 5 bases and J by 5 bases, with 10 bases left in between. CDR3 sequence (DNA): TGTGCTAGTGGTCCCCGACAGGACGAGCAGTACTTC. It encodes CASGPRQDEQYF.

This chain joins TRBV3-1 (or the pseudogene TRBV3-2) and TRBJ2-7, with D tentatively TRBD1 (6 bases). Between the trimmed V and J ends, which lost 1 base and 5 bases, there was a span of 15 bases. CDR1 and CDR2 (germline): LGHDT, YNNKEL (reference sequence). The CDR3 spans 15 residues. The CDR3 spells CASSQAGTGLDEQYF. DNA for the CDR3: TGTGCCAGCAGCCAAGCAGGAACAGGGTTGGACGAGCAGTACTTC.

The J gene is TRBJ1-1, the V gene TRBV9; D gene ambiguous. The CDR3 covers 13 residues. Germline values: CDR1 SGDLS, CDR2 YYNGEE. Between the trimmed V and J ends, which lost 4 bases and 5 bases, there was a span of 12 bases. The CDR3 loop is CASSLSRGTEAFF. The DNA of the CDR3 is TGTGCCAGCAGCCTTTCCCGAGGGACTGAAGCTTTCTTT.

This rearrangement joins TRBV5-1 to TRBJ2-2; 7 bases are a match to TRBD1. The germline V gene encodes CDR1 SGHRS and CDR2 YFSETQ. This CDR3 is built from 15 residues. V gave up 0 bases and J gave up 6 bases; unmatched junction bases: 5. Here the CDR3 reads CASSLGSGGPGELFF. CDR3 DNA sequence: TGCGCCAGCAGCTTGGGGTCAGGGGGACCCGGGGAGCTGTTTTTT.

CDR3 bases: TGTGCCTGGAGTGTTGGGACAACGTACCAAGAGACCCAGTACTTC. This codes for CAWSVGTTYQETQYF. The chain employs TRBV30 and TRBJ2-5; TRBD1 is a possible D gene (6 bases). The V gene's germline CDR1 is GTSNPN and CDR2 SVGIG (reference sequence). V was cut by 0 bases and J by 0 bases, with 11 bases left in between. CDR3 length equals 15 residues.

The rearrangement uses TRBV10-1 and TRBJ2-7; the match to TRBD2 covers 11 bases. This CDR3 region has 13 residues. V lost 9 bases, J lost 6 bases, and 7 bases stayed unmatched. CDR1 is WNHNN and CDR2 is SYGVQD in the germline V gene (reference sequence). CDR3 DNA: TGCGCCAGTCGAGCTAGCGGGAGGCCCGAGCAGTACTTC. Its protein product is CASRASGRPEQYF.

V gene TRBV28 combines with J gene TRBJ1-2, with D unresolved. The V gene lost 6 bases and the J gene lost 2 bases, with 13 bases spanning the gap. The CDR3 extends over 14 amino acids. Germline CDR1 is MDHEN and CDR2 is SYDVKM. CDR3 DNA sequence: TGTGCCAGCAGCCCAAGACACAGAAACTATGGCTACACCTTC. Its translation: CASSPRHRNYGYTF.